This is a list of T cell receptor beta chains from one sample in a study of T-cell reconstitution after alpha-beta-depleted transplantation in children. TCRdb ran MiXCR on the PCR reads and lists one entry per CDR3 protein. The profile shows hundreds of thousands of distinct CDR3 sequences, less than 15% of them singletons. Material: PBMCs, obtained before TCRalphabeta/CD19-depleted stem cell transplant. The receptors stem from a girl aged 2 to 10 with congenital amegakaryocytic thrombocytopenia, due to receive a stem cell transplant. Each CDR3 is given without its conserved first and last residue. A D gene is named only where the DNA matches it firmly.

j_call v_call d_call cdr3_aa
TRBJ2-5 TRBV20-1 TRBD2 SSGRMETQY
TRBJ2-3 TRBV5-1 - ASSPIRLHTDTQY
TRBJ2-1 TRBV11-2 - ASSLVGGQF
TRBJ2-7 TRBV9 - ASSAETGLTYEQY
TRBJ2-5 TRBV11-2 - ASNRYPRLAERGETQY
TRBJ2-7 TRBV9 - ASSVHPDYEQY
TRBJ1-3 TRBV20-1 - SAQTDWSSGNTIY
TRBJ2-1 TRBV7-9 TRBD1 ASSLPGTGRIEQF
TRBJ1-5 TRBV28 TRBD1 ASSPIKGQSFYSNQPQH
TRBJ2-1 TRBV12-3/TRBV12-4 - ASSLDPSVNNEQF
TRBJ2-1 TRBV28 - ASLGGEFYNEQF
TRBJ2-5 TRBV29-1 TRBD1 SDSTGTGGGETQY
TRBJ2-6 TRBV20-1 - SAPALGANVLT
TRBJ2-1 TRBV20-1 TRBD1 SARTPGQGVNEQF
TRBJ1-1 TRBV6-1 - ASTLTPEQGRDEAF
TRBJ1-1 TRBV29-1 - SVEDPFRDGPNLMNTEAF
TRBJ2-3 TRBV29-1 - SVEDLVLAGPITDTQY
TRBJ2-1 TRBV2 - ASNGELVAFNEQF
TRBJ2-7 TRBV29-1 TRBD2 SVVGTTGEQY
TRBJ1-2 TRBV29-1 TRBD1 SSRTGEEYGYT
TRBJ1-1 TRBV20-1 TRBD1 SAQGQLNTEAF
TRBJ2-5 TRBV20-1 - SASTRDYQETQY
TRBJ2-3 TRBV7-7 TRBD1 ASSLGDRGDTQY
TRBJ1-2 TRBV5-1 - ASSLGLSSGYT
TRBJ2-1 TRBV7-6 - ASSLVPGSPPSYNEQF
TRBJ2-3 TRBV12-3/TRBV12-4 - ASSPTDYLHTDTQY
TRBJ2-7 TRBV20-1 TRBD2 GAGPPGLAGLEQY
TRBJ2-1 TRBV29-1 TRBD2 SVDEREGGNEQF
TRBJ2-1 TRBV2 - ASSETLKPVIEPF
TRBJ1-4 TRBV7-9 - ASSLVVRGEEKLF
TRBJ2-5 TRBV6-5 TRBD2 ASSYRPSGSLETQY
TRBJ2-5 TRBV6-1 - ASSANGGPSRETQY
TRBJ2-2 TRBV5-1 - ASSSRGREPTGELF
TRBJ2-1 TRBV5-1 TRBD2 ASSLGVRREGNEQF
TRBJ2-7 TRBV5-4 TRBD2 ASSLVLAGTYEQY
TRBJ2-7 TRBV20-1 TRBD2 SAPGLAEYEQY
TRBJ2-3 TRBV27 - ASSSIPPDTQY
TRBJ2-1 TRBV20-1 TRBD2 SARSGREIGNEQF
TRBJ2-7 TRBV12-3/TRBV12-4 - ASSDRSTTYEQY
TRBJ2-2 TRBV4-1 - ASSQPGAGPNTGELF
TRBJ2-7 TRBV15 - ATSPRGGVYEQY
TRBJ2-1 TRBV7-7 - ASSPTKSGGSEQF
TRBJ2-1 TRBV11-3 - ASSWTIDGRYNEQF
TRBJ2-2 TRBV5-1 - ASTDNSNGELF
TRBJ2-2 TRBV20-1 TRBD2 SARGGAGVGELF